The entry below gives a single TCR beta chain sequence along with its context. Its target antigen remains unknown. Nothing much larger sits one base from this clone, and base qualities are not available. Each collaborating institution followed its own protocols to collect whole blood in K2EDTA tubes. Collaborator samples were shipped for TCRbeta analysis as frozen whole blood, isolated PBMCs, or DNA extracted from either sample type. Based on the germline V gene (reference sequence), the CDR1 and CDR2 sequences are SEHNR and FQNEAQ. The cysteine opens and the phenylalanine closes a CDR3 of 14 amino acids. The entry retains the CDR3 DNA only, 42 bases that are in frame from base 1. V and J lose 4 bases and 2 bases, and a span of 11 bases separates them. The record originates from a study of blood T cell repertoires in COVID-19 (TCRdb year 2020). Concerning the study at large: Samples from collaborators originated in the United States, Italy and Spain and spanned both the acute and convalescent phases of COVID-19. The material from the prospective study consisted of cDNA or gDNA derived from T cells, B-cell-depleted T cells, or PBMCs. The dataset comprised deeply sampled blood TCRbeta repertoires from subjects exposed to, actively infected with, or recovered from COVID-19. The repertoires were made available in a free public database intended to serve as a resource for research on the immune response to SARS-CoV-2. Samples came from the ongoing ImmuneRACE study (first 160 participants) plus 1,254 subjects from 6 global collaborators. A de-identified subject ID, COVID-19 status, age in years and sex were almost always included in the sample metadata. HLA class I and class II types, where available, came from metadata supplied by the sample provider rather than from assay-based typing. Here is what the overall study found, with its caveats: How much clinical and demographic metadata was included differed by source and by participant, and the metadata was provided uncurated.

TCRbeta CDR3 regions were amplified from genomic DNA using the immunoSEQ Assay, a bias-controlled multiplex PCR. From the authors' description of their analysis: The number of nucleated cells in each sample was estimated from the amplification of reference gene primers within the assay. To quantify the absolute abundance of each unique TCRbeta CDR3 rearrangement, sequence reads were collapsed and filtered. For each sample, productive Simpson clonality was calculated as the square root of Simpson's diversity index across productive rearrangements. The clones in this table, taken by TCRdb from immuneACCESS, are in-frame only. Not every clone is retained; where verified, under half of the shortfall comes from an unresolved V gene, and the cause of the rest is unknown. The V and J calls and clone size were taken over from that table, and D and trimming were inferred from the DNA. For this sample the table gives roughly 35,000 clones, of which roughly 90% were detected only once. The leading ten clones occupy 12% of the sample.

The chain joins TRBV7-9 to TRBJ2-5; a tentative D match to TRBD2 spans 5 bases. The clonotype was recovered from a man between 65 and 80 years old with acute or convalescent COVID-19. Sequencing was done on a sample of peripheral blood. The CDR3 protein sequence reads: CASSSSSDQETQYF. The DNA sequence reads TGTGCCAGCAGCTCTAGCAGCGATCAAGAGACCCAGTACTTC.